The 15 T cell receptor beta chains given below trace back to one sample, sequenced in a study of cytomegalovirus exposure and HLA in healthy donors. PCR involved 60 Vbeta and 13 Jbeta primers. Using immunoSEQ multiplex PCR, the repertoire was profiled, and TCRdb retains in-frame clones only, with some absent. Here the sample spans approximately 100,000 clones, roughly three quarters being singletons. The sample consisted of PBMCs. These TCRs come from a female donor in good health and CMV-seropositive.

The J gene is TRBJ2-5, the V gene TRBV7-9; D might be TRBD2 (7 bases). Trimming cost V 0 bases and J 4 bases, with 9 bases left between them. The CDR3 has 14 residues. Germline V gene sequence: CDR1 SEHNR, CDR2 FQNEAQ (reference sequence). The CDR3 spells CASSLAGGPETQYF. Written as DNA, the CDR3 is TGTGCCAGCAGCTTAGCGGGGGGGCCAGAGACCCAGTACTTC.

The chain carries TRBV18 and TRBJ1-2, with TRBD1 matching over 9 bases. Germline V gene data show CDR1 as KGHSH and CDR2 as LQKENI. CDR3 length equals 15 residues. The V segment lost 6 bases and the J segment 0 bases; nucleotides outside the gene matches: 5. CDR3 amino acids: CASSAGTGTNYGYTF. The CDR3 region has the DNA TGTGCCAGCTCGGCCGGGACAGGGACTAACTATGGCTACACCTTC.

With respect to this clone: The junction departs from the called germline gene at one end, perhaps through a read error. The chain employs TRBV7-7 and TRBJ2-1; 11 nucleotides line up with TRBD2. Germline V lookup: CDR1 SSHAT, CDR2 FNYEAQ (reference sequence). The CDR3 is 16 amino acids. The CDR3 sequence: CASSLDSGGDYNEQFF. In DNA, the CDR3 is TGTGCCAGCAGCTTAGATAGCGGGGGGGATTACAACGAGCAGTTCTTC.

This clone was counted only a few times. A read error is the likely source, as a far larger clone sits one nucleotide away. The sample has other DNA sequences that encode this CDR3 too. The gene calls are TRBV5-4 and TRBJ2-7; TRBD1 agrees at 11 bases. With V trimmed by 4 bases and J by 5 bases, 8 bases remained unmatched. Germline CDR1 and CDR2: SGHNT and YYREEE (reference sequence). The CDR3 has 15 amino acids. As DNA, the CDR3 is TGTGCCAGCAGCGAAAGCGGGACAGGGGGGGACGAGCAGTACTTC. Protein product: CASSESGTGGDEQYF.

J is TRBJ1-1 and V is TRBV18; D is perhaps TRBD1 (5 bases). The V and J ends lost 1 base and 3 bases respectively, with 12 bases between them. CDR1 is KGHSH and CDR2 is LQKENI in the germline V gene. The CDR3 is made up of 15 amino acids. As DNA, the CDR3 is TGTGCCAGCTCACCACTCCGGGGGGGTGACACTGAAGCTTTCTTT. Translated, it gives CASSPLRGGDTEAFF.

This clone turned up a few times. The chain couples TRBV19 to TRBJ2-2; 7 bases map to TRBD2. CDR3 length: 16 amino acids. With V trimmed by 5 bases and J by 4 bases, 10 bases remained unmatched. Germline assignment: CDR1 LNHDA and CDR2 SQIVND (reference sequence). The DNA of the CDR3 is TGTGCCAGTAGTCCCCTGTCAGTAGCGGGCACCGGGGAGCTGTTTTTT. Its protein product is CASSPLSVAGTGELFF.

The V call is TRBV6-5, the J call TRBJ1-1; D remains unclear. V lost 2 bases, J lost 13 bases, and 11 bases lay in between. The CDR3 is 11 residues long. Germline V gene sequence: CDR1 MNHEY, CDR2 SVGAGI. CDR3 region: CASSYGYSDFF. CDR3 coding DNA: TGTGCCAGCAGTTACGGCTACAGTGATTTCTTT.

This chain connects TRBV5-4 to TRBJ2-5, with 10 nucleotides matching TRBD2. The end of the DNA fits TRBJ2-7 better, so the J call may be wrong. CDR3 size: 17 residues. Germline values: CDR1 SGHNT, CDR2 YYREEE (reference sequence). CDR3 in DNA: TGTGCCAGCAGCTCCCCCAGCCCTAGCGGGAGATCGTACGAGCAGTACTTC. It is translated as CASSSPSPSGRSYEQYF.

This chain uses TRBV11-1 with TRBJ2-5, with a weak D call TRBD2 (6 bases). Trimming removed 1 base at V and 2 bases at J, with 11 bases between. CDR1 and CDR2 from the germline V gene are SGHAT and FQDESV (reference sequence). This CDR3 is 15 amino acids long. The DNA for the CDR3 is TGTGCCAGCAGCTTAGGGTCTAGCGAACAAGAGACCCAGTACTTC. Amino acid sequence: CASSLGSSEQETQYF.

This chain connects TRBV19 to TRBJ2-5; possibly TRBD2 for D (6 bases). V shed 8 bases and J shed 2 bases, with 18 bases lying between them. The CDR3 has 15 residues. Germline CDR1 LNHDA, CDR2 SQIVND (reference sequence). The CDR3 DNA is TGTGCCAGTTCCGATACCAGCGGGTATCAAGAGACCCAGTACTTC. It translates to CASSDTSGYQETQYF. Supplemented by reference TRBV19 and TRBJ2-5, the full variable domain reads DGGITQSPKYLFRKEGQNVTLSCEQNLNHDAMYWYRQDPGQGLRLIYYSQIVNDFQKGDIAEGYSVSREKKESFPLTVTSAQKNPTAFYLCASSDTSGYQETQYFGPGTRLLVL.

The chain uses TRBV9 and TRBJ1-1, with a possible D match to TRBD1 (6 bases). Germline V gives CDR1 SGDLS, CDR2 YYNGEE. CDR3 length equals 16 residues. The ends were cut back, 4 bases at V and 0 bases at J, with 16 bases in the middle. The CDR3 here is CASSIGGGTMNTEAFF. Written as DNA, the CDR3 is TGTGCCAGCAGCATAGGGGGGGGAACGATGAACACTGAAGCTTTCTTT.

V is TRBV10-2 and J is TRBJ1-6; D uncertain. Trimming removed 2 bases from V and 0 bases from J, with 8 bases in between. Germline V CDR1 and CDR2: WSHSY, SAAADI. The CDR3 spans 16 residues. CDR3 nucleotides: TGCGCCAGCAGTGAGACAAGAGGCTCCTATAATTCACCCCTCCACTTT. Encoded protein: CASSETRGSYNSPLHF.

The chain joins TRBV11-2 to TRBJ1-3; D remains unclear. Trimming shortened V by 2 bases and J by 0 bases, and 5 bases separated the two germline ends. Per germline, CDR1 SGHAT and CDR2 FQNNGV. The CDR3 totals 14 residues. The CDR3, as DNA: TGTGCCAGCAGCTTAATCAACTCTGGAAACACCATATATTTT. It yields the protein CASSLINSGNTIYF. Full variable domain (missing parts from reference TRBV11-2 and TRBJ1-3): EAGVAQSPRYKIIEKRQSVAFWCNPISGHATLYWYQQILGQGPKLLIQFQNNGVVDDSQLPKDRFSAERLKGVDSTLKIQPAKLEDSAVYLCASSLINSGNTIYFGEGSWLTVV.

The rearrangement links TRBV25-1 to TRBJ1-2; D gene uncertain. The CDR3 runs 15 residues. V was cut by 4 bases and J by 0 bases, with 12 bases left in between. Germline V gives CDR1 MGHDK, CDR2 SYGVNS. The CDR3 spells CASSGVLGTNYGYTF. In DNA, the CDR3 is TGTGCCAGCAGTGGCGTCCTGGGCACTAACTATGGCTACACCTTC.

This clone was picked up a small number of times. The chain is built from TRBV6-5 and TRBJ2-1; 7 positions agree with TRBD1. V lost 6 bases and J lost 1; bases outside the gene matches: 3. In germline, CDR1 is MNHEY, CDR2 SVGAGI. The CDR3 totals 14 residues. CDR3 bases: TGTGCCAGCAGACCGACAGGGTCCTACAATGAGCAGTTCTTC. This translates into CASRPTGSYNEQFF.